This T cell receptor (beta chain) was sequenced in a study of T cells in Graves' hyperthyroidism and ophthalmopathy. This clonotype was counted a few times. It was RNA transcripts that yielded the amplified TCR beta CDR3 regions. An initial round of RT-PCR targeting the TCR CDR3 relied on the HTBI primer set. TCRdb re-called the multiplex PCR reads through MiXCR, storing one row per CDR3 protein. The sample holds around 600,000 distinct CDR3 sequences, about a sixth seen once. V shed 6 bases and J shed 1 base, with 15 bases lying between them. The germline V gene encodes CDR1 MNHNS and CDR2 SASEGT. CDR3 length: 15 residues.

Material: blood. This TCR was sampled from a woman in her thirties or forties with Graves' ophthalmopathy. The chain combines TRBV6-1 with TRBJ1-1; D unclear. The DNA of the CDR3 is TGTGCCAGCAGGGTGGGTTTGGGCTCGAACACTGAAGCTTTCTTT. Translation: CASRVGLGSNTEAFF.